This entry lists 2 T cell receptor beta chains sequenced from one sample in a study of a mutant IDH1 vaccine in newly diagnosed glioma. Measured with immunoSEQ multiplex PCR; TCRdb has only the in-frame clones, and not every one. Here the sample spans about 21,000 clones, 85% to 90% being singletons. Time point reported: week 11, during vaccination. Topical imiquimod accompanied each vaccine dose, which consisted of 300 ug of mutant IDH1 20-mer peptide. For these TCRs, the target antigens are not known. Sample: PBMCs, taken from a glioma patient whose treatment included an IDH1 peptide vaccine. These receptor sequences come from a woman aged 40-49 years with glioma.

This clone has a handful of counts. V is TRBV6-1 and J is TRBJ1-1, with D hard to call. Germline assignment: CDR1 MNHNS and CDR2 SASEGT. The V end was cut by 4 bases, the J end by 5 bases, with 17 bases between. This CDR3 is 15 amino acids long. This CDR3 is CASSAFYMGRTEAFF. The CDR3 DNA reads TGTGCCAGCAGTGCATTCTACATGGGGAGGACTGAAGCTTTCTTT.

This chain links TRBV7-9 with TRBJ2-3; 10 positions match TRBD2. From germline, CDR1 is SEHNR and CDR2 FQNEAQ (reference sequence). The trim removed 0 bases at V and 0 bases at J, leaving 9 bases unmatched. This CDR3 contains 19 residues. The CDR3 coding sequence is TGTGCCAGCAGCTTAGCGGAGGGTAGCGGGAGGTATAGCACAGATACGCAGTATTTT. Translation gives CASSLAEGSGRYSTDTQYF. The complete variable domain, with remaining parts taken from reference TRBV7-9 and TRBJ2-3, reads DTGVSQNPRHKITKRGQNVTFRCDPISEHNRLYWYRQTLGQGPEFLTYFQNEAQLEKSRLLSDRFSAERPKGSFSTLEIQRTEQGDSAMYLCASSLAEGSGRYSTDTQYFGPGTRLTVL.